The source of this T cell receptor (beta chain) is a study of blood T cell repertoires in COVID-19. The wider study: PBMCs, B-cell-depleted T cells, or T cells were the source of the cDNA or gDNA that made up the material.

Clones were read by immunoSEQ multiplex PCR, and TCRdb kept only the in-frame ones, dropping some. In the table there are about 250,000 clones, about 82% of which are singletons. This CDR3 region has 14 residues. J lost 8 bases, V lost 3 bases, and 9 bases had no gene match. Germline loops: CDR1 SGHDT, CDR2 YYEEEE. Sample: PBMCs or T cells enriched from blood (not recorded which). The clonotype comes from a woman between 45 and 65 years old with acute COVID-19. This chain uses TRBV5-6 with TRBJ1-2; 8 bases map to TRBD1. DNA for the CDR3: TGTGCCAGCAGCTACCAGGGGGCGCTTGAAGGCTACACCTTC. It encodes CASSYQGALEGYTF.